This TCR beta chain came from a study of response to subunit inactivated influenza vaccine. Whole-study results and caveats: Each seasonal influenza vaccination recruits few new T cells, the authors suggested.

TCRdb analysed the RT-PCR reads with MiXCR anew, one entry per CDR3 protein. The table includes 540,000 or so distinct CDR3 sequences, about an eighth detected once. Germline CDR1 reads DFQATT; CDR2 reads SNEGSKA (reference sequence). Trimming removed 4 bases from V and 1 base from J, with 10 bases in between. The length of the CDR3 is 14 residues. With regard to this clonotype: Antigen specificity is unknown.

This sequence joins TRBV20-1 and TRBJ2-2; D is unresolved. This clonotype was sampled from a middle-aged man who received an inactivated influenza vaccine. The sequences come from PBMCs from blood, collected about 6 weeks after vaccination. CDR3 sequence reads: CSATRVMNTGELFF. Here the CDR3 DNA reads TGCAGTGCTACGCGTGTGATGAACACCGGGGAGCTGTTTTTT.